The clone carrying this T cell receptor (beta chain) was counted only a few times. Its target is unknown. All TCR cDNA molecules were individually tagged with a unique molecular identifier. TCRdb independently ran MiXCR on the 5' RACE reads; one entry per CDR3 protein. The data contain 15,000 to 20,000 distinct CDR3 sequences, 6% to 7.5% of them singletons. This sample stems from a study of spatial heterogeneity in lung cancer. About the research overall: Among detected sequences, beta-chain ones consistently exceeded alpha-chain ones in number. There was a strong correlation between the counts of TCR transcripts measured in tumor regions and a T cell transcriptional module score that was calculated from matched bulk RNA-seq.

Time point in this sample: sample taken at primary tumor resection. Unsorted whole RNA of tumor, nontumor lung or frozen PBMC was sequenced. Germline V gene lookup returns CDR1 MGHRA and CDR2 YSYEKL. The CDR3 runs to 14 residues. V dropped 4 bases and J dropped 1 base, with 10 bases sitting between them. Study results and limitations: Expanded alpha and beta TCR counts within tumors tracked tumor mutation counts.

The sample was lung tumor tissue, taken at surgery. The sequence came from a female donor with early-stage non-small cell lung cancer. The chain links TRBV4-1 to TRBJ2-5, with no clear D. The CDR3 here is CASSLNSVQETQYF. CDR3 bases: TGCGCCAGCAGCCTCAATTCCGTCCAAGAGACCCAGTACTTC.